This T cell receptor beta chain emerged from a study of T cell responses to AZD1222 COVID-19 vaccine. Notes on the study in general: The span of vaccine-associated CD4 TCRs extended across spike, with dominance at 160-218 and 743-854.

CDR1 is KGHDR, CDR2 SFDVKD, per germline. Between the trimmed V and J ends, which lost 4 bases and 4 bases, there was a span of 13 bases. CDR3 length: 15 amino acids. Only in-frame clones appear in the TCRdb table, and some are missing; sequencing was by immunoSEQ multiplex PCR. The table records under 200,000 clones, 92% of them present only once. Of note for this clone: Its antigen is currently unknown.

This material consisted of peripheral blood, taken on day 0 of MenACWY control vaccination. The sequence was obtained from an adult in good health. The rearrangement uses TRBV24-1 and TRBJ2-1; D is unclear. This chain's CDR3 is CATSDLRGPYNEQFF. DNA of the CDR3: TGTGCCACCAGTGACTTGAGAGGCCCATACAATGAGCAGTTCTTC.